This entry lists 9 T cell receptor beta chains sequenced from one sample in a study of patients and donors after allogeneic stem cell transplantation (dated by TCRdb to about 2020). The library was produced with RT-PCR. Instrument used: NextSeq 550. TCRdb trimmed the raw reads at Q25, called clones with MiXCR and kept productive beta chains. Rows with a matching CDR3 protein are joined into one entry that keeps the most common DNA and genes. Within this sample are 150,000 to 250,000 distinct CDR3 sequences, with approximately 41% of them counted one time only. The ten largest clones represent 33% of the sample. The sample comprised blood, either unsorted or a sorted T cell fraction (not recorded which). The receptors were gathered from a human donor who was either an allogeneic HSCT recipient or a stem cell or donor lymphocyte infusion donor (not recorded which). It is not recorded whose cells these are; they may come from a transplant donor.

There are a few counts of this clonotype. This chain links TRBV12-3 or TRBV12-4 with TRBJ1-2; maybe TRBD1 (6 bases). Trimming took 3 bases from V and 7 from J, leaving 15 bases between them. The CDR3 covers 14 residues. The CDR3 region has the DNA TGTGCCAGCAGTTTTGGACAGTGGGAACGTGGCTACACCTTC. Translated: CASSFGQWERGYTF.

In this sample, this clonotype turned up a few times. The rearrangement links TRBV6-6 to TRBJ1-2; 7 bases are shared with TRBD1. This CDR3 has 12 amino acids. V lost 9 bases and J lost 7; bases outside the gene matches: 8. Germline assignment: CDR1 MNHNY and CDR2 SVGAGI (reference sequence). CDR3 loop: CASLTGEAGYTF. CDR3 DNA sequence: TGTGCCAGTCTAACAGGGGAAGCTGGCTACACCTTC.

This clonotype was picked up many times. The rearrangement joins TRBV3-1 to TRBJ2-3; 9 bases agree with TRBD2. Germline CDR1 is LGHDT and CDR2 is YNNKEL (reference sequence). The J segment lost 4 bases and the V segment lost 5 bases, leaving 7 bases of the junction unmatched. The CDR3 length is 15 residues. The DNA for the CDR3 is TGTGCCAGCAGCTTACCGGGACTAGCAGCAGATACGCAGTATTTT. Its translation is CASSLPGLAADTQYF.

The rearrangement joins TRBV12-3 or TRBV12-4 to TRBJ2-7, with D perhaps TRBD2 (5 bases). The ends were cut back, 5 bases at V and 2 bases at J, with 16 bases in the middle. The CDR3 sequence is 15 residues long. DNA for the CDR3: TGTGCCAGCAGTCCTCAAAGGACTGCTGCCTACGAGCAGTACTTC. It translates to CASSPQRTAAYEQYF.

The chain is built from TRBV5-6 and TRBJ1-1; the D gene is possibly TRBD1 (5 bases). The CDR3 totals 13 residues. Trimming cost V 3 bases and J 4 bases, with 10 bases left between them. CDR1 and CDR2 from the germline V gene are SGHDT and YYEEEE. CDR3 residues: CASSWRGGTEAFF. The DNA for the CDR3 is TGTGCCAGCAGCTGGAGGGGTGGCACTGAAGCTTTCTTT.

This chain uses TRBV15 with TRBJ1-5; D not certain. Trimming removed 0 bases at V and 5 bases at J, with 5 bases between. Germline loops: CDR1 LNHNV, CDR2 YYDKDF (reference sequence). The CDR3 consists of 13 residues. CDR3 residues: CATSRDPHQPQHF. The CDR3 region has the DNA TGTGCCACCAGCAGAGATCCGCATCAGCCCCAGCATTTT.

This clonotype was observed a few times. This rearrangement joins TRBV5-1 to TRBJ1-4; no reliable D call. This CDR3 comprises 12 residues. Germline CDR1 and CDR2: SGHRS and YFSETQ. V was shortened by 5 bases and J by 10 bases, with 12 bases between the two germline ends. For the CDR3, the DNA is TGCGCCAGCAGAGAACAGCGTGGAAAACTGTTTTTT. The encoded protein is CASREQRGKLFF.

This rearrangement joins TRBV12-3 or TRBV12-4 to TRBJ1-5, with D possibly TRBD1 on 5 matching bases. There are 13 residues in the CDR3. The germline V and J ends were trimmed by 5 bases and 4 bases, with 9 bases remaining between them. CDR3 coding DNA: TGTGCCAGCAGTCACGGGGGGAATCAGCCCCAGCATTTT. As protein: CASSHGGNQPQHF.

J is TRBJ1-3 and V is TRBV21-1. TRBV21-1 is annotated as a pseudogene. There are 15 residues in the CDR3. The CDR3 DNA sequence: TGTGCCAGCAGCACCCGACACCTCTCTGGAAACACCATATATTTT. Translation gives CASSTRHLSGNTIYF.